This T cell receptor beta chain was identified in a study of cytomegalovirus exposure and HLA in healthy donors. As for the study in general: As released early, the data held approximately 80 million unique TCRs from HLA-typed donors.

Study-level points and caveats: Cytomegalovirus status was reportedly diagnosed by the classifier with high sensitivity and specificity. Association with HLA alleles at 0.05 false discovery rate was found for some 18,000 TCR beta sequences in a later analysis.

A multiplex PCR was run with 60 Vbeta primers and 13 Jbeta primers. Here immunoSEQ multiplex PCR was the method, and the copy in TCRdb shows in-frame clones only, minus some. In the table there are about 130,000 clones, 75% to 85% of which are singletons. Each donor was nominally healthy when sampled (though unrecorded immune exposures were likely). In its sample, this clone was seen once. What it binds is unknown. What was sequenced was PBMCs. The receptor was isolated from a man under 40 in good health and CMV-seropositive.

In nucleotides, the CDR3 is TGTGCCAGCAGTGTATTTGGGGGGGGCACAGATACGCAGTATTTT. It specifies CASSVFGGGTDTQYF. The V call is TRBV25-1, the J call TRBJ2-3, with TRBD2 matching 7 bases. The CDR3 has 15 residues. In germline, CDR1 is MGHDK, CDR2 SYGVNS. V shed 4 bases, J shed 1 base, and the junction held 5 bases outside the gene matches.